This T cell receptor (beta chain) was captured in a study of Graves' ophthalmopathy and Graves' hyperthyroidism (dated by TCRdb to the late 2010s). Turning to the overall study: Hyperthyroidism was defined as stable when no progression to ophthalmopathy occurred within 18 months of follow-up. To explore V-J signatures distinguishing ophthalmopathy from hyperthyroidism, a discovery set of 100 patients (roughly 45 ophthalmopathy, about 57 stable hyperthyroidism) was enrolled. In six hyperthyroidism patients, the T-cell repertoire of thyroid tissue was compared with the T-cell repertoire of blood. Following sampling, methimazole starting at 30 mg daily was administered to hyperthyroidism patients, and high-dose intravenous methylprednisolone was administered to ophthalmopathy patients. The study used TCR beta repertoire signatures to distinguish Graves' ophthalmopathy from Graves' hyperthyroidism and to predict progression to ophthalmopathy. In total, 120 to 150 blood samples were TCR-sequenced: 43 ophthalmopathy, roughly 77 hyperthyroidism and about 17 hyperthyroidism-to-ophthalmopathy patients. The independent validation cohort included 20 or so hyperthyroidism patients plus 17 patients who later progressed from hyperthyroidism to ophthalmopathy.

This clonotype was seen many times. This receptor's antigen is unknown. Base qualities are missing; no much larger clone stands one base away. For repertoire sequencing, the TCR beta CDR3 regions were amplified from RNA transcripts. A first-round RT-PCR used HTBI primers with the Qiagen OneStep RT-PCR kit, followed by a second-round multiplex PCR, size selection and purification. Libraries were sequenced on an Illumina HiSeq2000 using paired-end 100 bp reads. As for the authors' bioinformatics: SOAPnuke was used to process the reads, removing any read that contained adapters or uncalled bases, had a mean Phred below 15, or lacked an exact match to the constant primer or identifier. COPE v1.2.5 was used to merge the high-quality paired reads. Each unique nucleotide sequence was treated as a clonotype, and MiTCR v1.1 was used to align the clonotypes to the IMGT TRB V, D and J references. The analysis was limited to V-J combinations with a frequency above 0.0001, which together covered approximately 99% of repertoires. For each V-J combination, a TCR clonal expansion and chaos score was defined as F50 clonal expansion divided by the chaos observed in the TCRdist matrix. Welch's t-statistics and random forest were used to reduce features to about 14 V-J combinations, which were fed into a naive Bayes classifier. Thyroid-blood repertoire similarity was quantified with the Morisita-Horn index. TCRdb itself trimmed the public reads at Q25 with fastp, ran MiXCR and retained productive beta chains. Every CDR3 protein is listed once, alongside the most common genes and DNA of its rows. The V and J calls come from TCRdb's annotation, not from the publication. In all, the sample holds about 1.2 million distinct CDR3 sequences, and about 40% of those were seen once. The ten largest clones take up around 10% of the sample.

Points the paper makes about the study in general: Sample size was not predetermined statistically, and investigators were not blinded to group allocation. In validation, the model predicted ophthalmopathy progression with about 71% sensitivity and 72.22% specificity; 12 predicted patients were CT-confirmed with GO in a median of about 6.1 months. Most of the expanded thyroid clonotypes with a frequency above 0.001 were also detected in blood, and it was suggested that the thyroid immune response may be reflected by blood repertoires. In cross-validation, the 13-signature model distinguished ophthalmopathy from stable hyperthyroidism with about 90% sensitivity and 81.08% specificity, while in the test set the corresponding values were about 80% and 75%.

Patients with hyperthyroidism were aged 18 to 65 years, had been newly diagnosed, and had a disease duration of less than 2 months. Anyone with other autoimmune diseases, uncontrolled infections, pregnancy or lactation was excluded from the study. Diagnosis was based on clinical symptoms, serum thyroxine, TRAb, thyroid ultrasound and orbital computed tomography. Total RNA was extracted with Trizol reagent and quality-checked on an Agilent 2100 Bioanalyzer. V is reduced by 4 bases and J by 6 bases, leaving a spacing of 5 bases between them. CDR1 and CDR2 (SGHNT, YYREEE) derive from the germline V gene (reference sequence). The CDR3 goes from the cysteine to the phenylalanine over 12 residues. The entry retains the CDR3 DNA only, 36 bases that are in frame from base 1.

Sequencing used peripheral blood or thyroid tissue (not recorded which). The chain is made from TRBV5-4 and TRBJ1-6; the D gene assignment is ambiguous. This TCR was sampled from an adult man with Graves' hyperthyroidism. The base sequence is TGTGCCAGCAGCGGGCCTAATTCACCCCTCCACTTT. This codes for CASSGPNSPLHF.